A single sample gave rise to the 15 T cell receptor beta chains below, sequenced in a study of blood T cell repertoires in COVID-19. Generated by immunoSEQ multiplex PCR, the TCRdb table keeps only in-frame clones and is missing some. The sample yields over 120,000 clones, about 86% seen once. The sequencing input was peripheral blood. The receptors stem from a woman aged 60-75 years with acute or convalescent COVID-19.

The chain joins TRBV10-3 to TRBJ2-7; no firm D call. Germline CDR1 ENHRY, CDR2 SYGVKD. This CDR3 has 12 residues. V lost 2 bases, J lost 2 bases, and 4 bases lay in between. CDR3 DNA: TGTGCCATCAGTGAGGACACCTACGAGCAGTACTTC. Protein product: CAISEDTYEQYF.

The chain uses TRBV3-1 (or the pseudogene TRBV3-2) and TRBJ2-2; 11 bases line up with TRBD1. The V and J ends lost 4 bases and 3 bases, in that order; junction bases with no gene match: 7. The CDR3 length is 17 residues. Per germline, CDR1 LGHDT and CDR2 YNNKEL (reference sequence). The CDR3 DNA follows: TGTGCCAGCAGCCCCACCGGGACAGGGGGAGACACCGGGGAGCTGTTTTTT. As protein: CASSPTGTGGDTGELFF.

This chain joins TRBV10-3 and TRBJ1-3; D is unclear. Trimming took 4 bases from V and 1 from J, leaving 8 bases between them. The CDR3 is 14 amino acids. From germline, CDR1 is ENHRY and CDR2 SYGVKD. The CDR3 protein is CAISGPGSGNTIYF. For the CDR3, the DNA is TGTGCCATCAGTGGGCCGGGGTCTGGAAACACCATATATTTT.

The chain couples TRBV5-1 to TRBJ2-3, with TRBD2 as a possible D gene (6 bases). The V end lost 3 bases, the J end lost 2 bases, and 22 bases lay between the germline ends. The CDR3 is 18 amino acids. The germline gives CDR1 SGHRS, CDR2 YFSETQ. This CDR3 is CASSSPGGSHLITDTQYF. In DNA, the CDR3 is TGCGCCAGCAGCTCCCCCGGGGGTAGTCACTTAATCACAGATACGCAGTATTTT.

The rearrangement links TRBV6-6 to TRBJ1-3; 8 nucleotides match TRBD1. Germline assignment: CDR1 MNHNY and CDR2 SVGAGI (reference sequence). V lost 5 bases to trimming and J lost 0 bases; unmatched junction nucleotides: 9. The CDR3 is 17 residues long. The CDR3 sequence: CASSPPGQDSSGNTIYF. In nucleotides, the CDR3 is TGTGCCAGCAGTCCCCCGGGACAGGATTCCTCTGGAAACACCATATATTTT.

V usage is TRBV2 and J usage is TRBJ2-7; the D gene is possibly TRBD2 (6 bases). Germline CDR1 and CDR2: SNHLY and FYNNEI. V was cut by 6 bases and J by 6 bases, with 15 bases left in between. The CDR3 totals 13 residues. The CDR3 spells CASSTILGGEQYF. For the CDR3, the DNA is TGTGCCAGCAGCACCATCCTCGGGGGCGAGCAGTACTTC.

This clone was detected only once. This chain links TRBV7-9 with TRBJ2-2; 9 nucleotides match TRBD1. This CDR3 has 14 amino acids. V lost 8 bases, J lost 1 base, and 2 bases stayed unmatched. Germline assignment: CDR1 SEHNR and CDR2 FQNEAQ (reference sequence). The CDR3 DNA is TGTGCCAGCCGGACAGGGGAGAACACCGGGGAGCTGTTTTTT. Its translation is CASRTGENTGELFF.

This clone turned up a few times. The genes are TRBV5-4 and TRBJ2-1, with D perhaps matching TRBD2 (6 bases). This CDR3 has 17 residues. Trimming removed 0 bases from V and 0 bases from J, with 13 bases in between. Germline V gene sequence: CDR1 SGHNT, CDR2 YYREEE (reference sequence). In DNA, the CDR3 is TGTGCCAGCAGCTTGGCCGGGAGATCGAGCTCCTACAATGAGCAGTTCTTC. It specifies CASSLAGRSSSYNEQFF.

The V gene is TRBV27, the J gene TRBJ2-3; TRBD2 aligns across 8 bases. This CDR3 has 16 residues. V lost 4 bases and J lost 0; bases outside the gene matches: 6. Germline values: CDR1 MNHEY, CDR2 SMNVEV (reference sequence). CDR3 coding DNA: TGTGCCAGCAGTTCACGACTAGCGACTAGCACAGATACGCAGTATTTT. Its translation is CASSSRLATSTDTQYF.

This sequence joins TRBV19 and TRBJ1-3, with 7 bases matching TRBD1. The CDR3 length is 15 residues. V was pared by 5 bases and J by 3 bases, with 7 bases of the junction left unmatched. CDR1 is LNHDA, CDR2 SQIVND, per germline (reference sequence). The CDR3 loop reads CASSPPQGNGNTIYF. DNA for the CDR3: TGTGCCAGTAGTCCGCCACAGGGGAATGGAAACACCATATATTTT.

In its sample, this clone was seen a few times. The chain carries TRBV10-3 and TRBJ2-7, with D maybe TRBD1 (6 bases). Germline V lookup: CDR1 ENHRY, CDR2 SYGVKD. V lost 10 bases and J lost 2, with 18 bases in between. The CDR3 is made up of 14 amino acids. The CDR3 DNA reads TGTGCCACCATGCTTCGGACAGACGCCTACGAGCAGTACTTC. It yields the protein CATMLRTDAYEQYF.

The chain has TRBV3-1 (or the pseudogene TRBV3-2) and TRBJ2-2; 7 bases align to TRBD2. This CDR3 spans 15 amino acids. Per the germline V gene, CDR1 is LGHDT and CDR2 is YNNKEL (reference sequence). J gave up 2 bases and V 3 bases, and 3 bases lay outside the gene matches. Here the CDR3 reads CASSQGTTNTGELFF. The CDR3 nucleotides are TGTGCCAGCAGCCAGGGGACTACAAACACCGGGGAGCTGTTTTTT.

The V and J genes are TRBV7-8 and TRBJ2-1, with 9 bases aligning to TRBD2. V lost 5 bases to trimming and J lost 0 bases; unmatched junction nucleotides: 8. The CDR3 loop spans 17 amino acids. Germline V gene sequence: CDR1 SGHVS, CDR2 FQNEAQ. The CDR3 DNA reads TGTGCCAGCAGCGTCCTGACTAGCGGCATCTCCTACAATGAGCAGTTCTTC. Amino acids: CASSVLTSGISYNEQFF.

The J gene is TRBJ1-1, the V gene TRBV2; D remains ambiguous. This CDR3 region has 12 residues. CDR1 is SNHLY, CDR2 FYNNEI, per germline. V was shortened by 5 bases and J by 7 bases, with 11 bases between the two germline ends. The CDR3 is CASSFSTNEAFF. CDR3 nucleotides: TGTGCCAGCAGTTTCAGTACCAATGAAGCTTTCTTT.

The gene calls are TRBV19 and TRBJ2-7; 10 positions match TRBD2. V shed 8 bases and J 4 bases; nucleotides not matched to a gene: 8. CDR3 length equals 14 residues. Germline assignment: CDR1 LNHDA and CDR2 SQIVND (reference sequence). For the CDR3, the DNA is TGTGCCAGTCGGCCTAGCGGGAGTCTTTACGAGCAGTACTTC. Its protein is CASRPSGSLYEQYF.